This passage covers 6 T cell receptor beta chains from one sample sequenced in a study of low-dose radiotherapy and immunotherapy resistance in tumors. TRAV- and TRBV-specific primers primed first-strand cDNA, covering alpha and beta chains. TCR amplification ran approximately 22 PCR cycles using constant-region and V-primer adapter primers. TCRdb processed the reads anew with MiXCR; each CDR3 protein has one entry. This sample has approximately 80,000 distinct CDR3 sequences; about a sixth occur once, and the top ten carry 1.1% to 1.5%. Time point defined: after trial treatment. Treatment specified: LDRT plus nivolumab, ipilimumab, low-dose cyclophosphamide and aspirin (RACIN trial). The starting material was PBMCs, obtained after low-dose radiotherapy plus immunotherapy. These receptors were taken from a male donor with prostate cancer.

This clonotype has ten or more counts. The CDR3 DNA sequence: TGTGCCAGCAGTCGACGACGGGGCATTAGCGAACTGTTTTTT. This gives the protein CASSRRRGISELFF. This chain uses TRBV6-5 with TRBJ1-4; TRBD1 is a possible D gene (5 bases). CDR1 and CDR2 from the germline V gene are MNHEY and SVGAGI. This CDR3 has 14 amino acids. The V end lost 5 bases, the J end lost 12 bases, and 19 bases lay between the germline ends.

The V and J genes are TRBV5-5 and TRBJ2-1, with 11 nucleotides matching TRBD2. CDR1 is SGHKS, CDR2 YYEKEE, per germline (reference sequence). The CDR3 sequence is 15 residues long. The V and J ends lost 2 bases and 4 bases, in that order; junction bases with no gene match: 2. DNA of the CDR3: TGTGCCAGCAGCTTCACTAGCGGGAGTTACAATGAGCAGTTCTTC. This codes for CASSFTSGSYNEQFF.

This clonotype was observed at least ten times. This chain links TRBV28 with TRBJ1-1; 10 bases map to TRBD1. Trimming at V came to 7 bases and at J to 11 bases, leaving 7 bases not matched to a gene. CDR1 is MDHEN, CDR2 SYDVKM, per germline. The CDR3 runs 12 residues. CDR3 DNA: TGTGCCAGCACGGGACAGGGGCGATTGGCTTTCTTT. Encoded protein: CASTGQGRLAFF.

V gene TRBV7-2 combines with J gene TRBJ1-5; D may be TRBD1 (5 bases). CDR1 SGHTA and CDR2 FQGNSA come from the germline V gene. The CDR3 is 14 residues long. Trimming removed 2 bases at V and 4 bases at J, with 9 bases between. CDR3 in DNA: TGTGCCAGCAGCTTAATTCGGGGGAATCAGCCCCAGCATTTT. Translation gives CASSLIRGNQPQHF.

This clonotype came up many times. This chain links TRBV4-2 with TRBJ1-2, with 8 positions matching TRBD1. Germline values: CDR1 LGHNA, CDR2 YNFKEQ. J lost 3 bases, V lost 3 bases, and 9 bases had no gene match. The CDR3 contains 16 residues. CDR3 in amino acids: CASSHLTDRAHYGYTF. The DNA of the CDR3 is TGTGCCAGCAGCCACCTCACGGACAGGGCTCACTATGGCTACACCTTC.

As concerns this clonotype: A far larger clone is one base from this, pointing to a likely read error. The chain employs TRBV10-3 and TRBJ2-4, with 9 bases aligning to TRBD1. Germline values: CDR1 ENHRY, CDR2 SYGVKD. The CDR3 extends over 15 amino acids. The V and J ends lost 5 bases and 6 bases, in that order; junction bases with no gene match: 8. The CDR3 DNA reads as TGTGCCATCAGTTACCCGACAGGGGGAATAAACATTCAGTACTTC. It yields the protein CAISYPTGGINIQYF.